Below are 15 T cell receptor beta chains sequenced from a single sample in a study of blood T cells in healthy people across ages. The second PCR ran roughly 7 to 12 cycles with a sample-barcoded 5' primer and J-beta primers. TCRdb re-derived calls from the 5' RACE reads in MiXCR, one entry per CDR3 protein. The repertoire holds fewer than 2,000,000 distinct CDR3 sequences, roughly 32% seen once, with around 10% in the top ten. Sequenced input: blood. The receptor source for this set is a woman aged 25 to 39 in good health.

The V gene is TRBV20-1, the J gene TRBJ1-1, with TRBD1 matching over 8 bases. The V segment lost 1 base and the J segment 5 bases; nucleotides outside the gene matches: 6. The CDR3 consists of 14 residues. Germline CDR1 reads DFQATT; CDR2 reads SNEGSKA (reference sequence). CDR3 loop: CSARGAGGRTEAFF. The CDR3 DNA is TGCAGTGCTAGAGGGGCAGGGGGCCGGACTGAAGCTTTCTTT.

CDR3 DNA sequence: TGTGCCAGCAGCTACGGACAGGGTAACAATGAGCAGTTCTTC. This translates into CASSYGQGNNEQFF. The gene calls are TRBV7-2 and TRBJ2-1; 8 nucleotides agree with TRBD1. V dropped 4 bases and J dropped 5; count of bases not matched to a gene: 4. CDR1 and CDR2 from the germline V gene are SGHTA and FQGNSA. This CDR3 contains 14 residues.

The gene calls are TRBV20-1 and TRBJ2-7, with D possibly matching TRBD2 (6 bases). The CDR3 has 13 residues. V gave up 6 bases and J gave up 2 bases, with 14 bases separating them. Germline CDR1 and CDR2: DFQATT and SNEGSKA (reference sequence). CDR3 protein: CSATQTSPYEQYF. In nucleotides, the CDR3 is TGCAGTGCAACACAGACTAGTCCCTACGAGCAGTACTTC.

The CDR3 nucleotides are TGTGCCAGCAGTTACCCGGAGCGTTTTGTGGTCAATGAGCAGTTCTTC. This sequence encodes CASSYPERFVVNEQFF. The V and J genes are TRBV6-8 and TRBJ2-1; D is ambiguous. V was pared by 2 bases and J by 6 bases, with 17 bases between. The CDR3 runs to 16 residues. Germline V gene lookup returns CDR1 MNHGY and CDR2 SAAAGT.

The chain joins TRBV3-1 to TRBJ2-7, with D possibly TRBD1 on 6 matching bases. Trimming cost V 0 bases and J 3 bases, with 12 bases left between them. CDR1 is LGHDT and CDR2 is YNNKEL in the germline V gene (reference sequence). There are 15 residues in the CDR3. CDR3 in amino acids: CASSQDPGQYYEQYF. The DNA of the CDR3 is TGTGCCAGCAGCCAAGATCCCGGACAGTACTACGAGCAGTACTTC.

The rearrangement joins TRBV10-2 to TRBJ2-5; D possibly corresponds to TRBD2 (6 bases). Trimming pared 2 bases from V and 11 bases from J, leaving 21 bases between. Germline CDR1 reads WSHSY; CDR2 reads SAAADI. This CDR3 comprises 15 residues. The CDR3 is CASSESGWTSGEQYF. The DNA of the CDR3 is TGCGCCAGCAGTGAGAGCGGGTGGACGAGTGGGGAGCAGTACTTC.

This rearrangement joins TRBV5-6 to TRBJ2-2; D not certain. The germline V gene encodes CDR1 SGHDT and CDR2 YYEEEE. The CDR3 has 14 residues. Trimming cost V 4 bases and J 6 bases, with 13 bases left between them. CDR3 nucleotides: TGTGCCAGCAGCCCGGGTCGATTCGCCGGGGAGCTGTTTTTT. Its translation: CASSPGRFAGELFF.

The chain combines TRBV6-1 with TRBJ2-7, with a weak D call TRBD1 (5 bases). Germline V gene lookup returns CDR1 MNHNS and CDR2 SASEGT. V lost 6 bases to trimming and J lost 0 bases, with 27 bases between them. The CDR3 totals 19 residues. CDR3 nucleotide sequence: TGTGCCAGCAGCACCTCCAGGGTTTATGTCTCTTTGAGCTCCTACGAGCAGTACTTC. This codes for CASSTSRVYVSLSSYEQYF.

The genes are TRBV11-2 and TRBJ2-6; D is unclear. Trimming shortened V by 5 bases and J by 5 bases, and 7 bases separated the two germline ends. The germline gives CDR1 SGHAT, CDR2 FQNNGV. CDR3 length equals 13 residues. CDR3 DNA sequence: TGTGCCAGCAGCCGGAGTAGGGCCAACGTCCTGACTTTC. Translated, it gives CASSRSRANVLTF.

There are a few counts of this clonotype. This chain joins TRBV3-1 and TRBJ1-1, with D perhaps matching TRBD1 (5 bases). Germline values: CDR1 LGHDT, CDR2 YNNKEL (reference sequence). CDR3 length equals 15 residues. The germline V and J ends were trimmed by 4 bases and 0 bases, with 12 bases remaining between them. DNA of the CDR3: TGTGCCAGCAGCCTGACAGTGACCATGAACACTGAAGCTTTCTTT. Protein product: CASSLTVTMNTEAFF.

The chain uses TRBV7-3 and TRBJ1-1; TRBD1 matches at 8 bases. Trimming took 4 bases from V and 10 from J; bases not matched to a gene: 8. CDR1 SGHTA and CDR2 FQGTGA come from the germline V gene. This CDR3 is 13 amino acids long. The CDR3 nucleotides read TGTGCCAGCAGCTCAGGACAGGGAACTCCAGCTTTCTTT. The encoded protein is CASSSGQGTPAFF.

This chain connects TRBV7-2 to TRBJ1-1; tentative D call: TRBD1 (5 bases). V was clipped by 5 bases and J by 0 bases, with 10 bases between them. This CDR3 is 14 amino acids long. Looked up from germline, CDR1 is SGHTA and CDR2 is FQGNSA. CDR3 loop: CASSLTVMNTEAFF. The CDR3 DNA sequence: TGTGCCAGCAGCCTGACAGTTATGAACACTGAAGCTTTCTTT.

CDR3 coding DNA: TGCGCCAGCAGCCAATGGAAGAGCAATCAGCCCCAGCATTTT. It yields the protein CASSQWKSNQPQHF. The chain is built from TRBV4-1 and TRBJ1-5; D uncertain. The CDR3 loop spans 14 amino acids. Germline V gene sequence: CDR1 MGHRA, CDR2 YSYEKL. The V gene lost 2 bases and the J gene lost 1 base, with 6 bases spanning the gap.

About this clonotype: The junction departs from germline at one end; a sequencing error may be responsible. The chain couples TRBV27 to TRBJ1-6; tentative D call: TRBD1 (5 bases). Germline CDR1 is MNHEY and CDR2 is SMNVEV (reference sequence). The CDR3 spans 13 residues. DNA for the CDR3: TGTGCCAGCAGTTTATTGGACAATTCGCCCCTCCACTTT. It codes for CASSLLDNSPLHF.

This clonotype was counted only a few times. The chain joins TRBV9 to TRBJ1-1; the D gene is possibly TRBD1 (5 bases). Trimming removed 0 bases at V and 6 bases at J, with 12 bases between. In germline, CDR1 is SGDLS, CDR2 YYNGEE. The CDR3 extends over 14 amino acids. The CDR3 nucleotides are TGTGCCAGCAGCGTAGTATCAAGGGGCGCTGAAGCTTTCTTT. Translating gives CASSVVSRGAEAFF.